The 5 T cell receptor beta chains reported below all come from one sample, sequenced in a study of memory CD4+ T cells and cytomegalovirus serostatus. This table comes from immunoSEQ multiplex PCR, and its TCRdb copy is limited to in-frame clones, with some not included. This repertoire shows 56,000 or so clones, roughly 79% found once; its top ten account for roughly 1.7%. Single viable CD3+CD4+CD8-CD45RO+ cells were sorted as the memory CD4+ T cells. Sequenced input: memory CD4+ T cells from blood. These receptors all stem from an adult in good health and CMV-seronegative.

This clone has more than one count but fewer than ten. The rearrangement links TRBV9 to TRBJ2-1; D is ambiguous. This CDR3 is 15 amino acids long. Germline-derived CDR1 and CDR2 are SGDLS and YYNGEE. Deletions cut 0 bases from V and 5 bases from J, with 12 bases between. The DNA for the CDR3 is TGTGCCAGCAGCGTAGGTGCCCTGGGGAACAATGAGCAGTTCTTC. Its translation is CASSVGALGNNEQFF.

The chain recombines TRBV5-6 with TRBJ2-7, with D unresolved. V lost 2 bases to trimming and J lost 2 bases, with 8 bases between them. Germline-derived CDR1 and CDR2 are SGHDT and YYEEEE. The CDR3 has 13 residues. The CDR3 spells CASSFMGPYEQYF. The CDR3 region has the DNA TGTGCCAGCAGCTTCATGGGCCCCTACGAGCAGTACTTC.

The CDR3 sequence is CASSGLAGEEQFF. CDR3 nucleotide sequence: TGTGCCAGCTCTGGGCTAGCGGGAGAGGAGCAGTTCTTC. The chain couples TRBV9 to TRBJ2-1; TRBD2 matches 10 bases. Per germline, CDR1 SGDLS and CDR2 YYNGEE. The CDR3 is 13 amino acids. V shed 7 bases, J shed 10 bases, and the junction held 8 bases outside the gene matches.

The chain uses TRBV30 and TRBJ2-1, with 8 positions matching TRBD1. V lost 3 bases and J lost 9; bases outside the gene matches: 4. This CDR3 is 12 amino acids long. CDR1 and CDR2 from the germline V gene are GTSNPN and SVGIG (reference sequence). Written as DNA, the CDR3 is TGTGCCTGGAGGACAGGGGACGGTGAGCAGTTCTTC. Translating it yields CAWRTGDGEQFF.

The chain combines TRBV28 with TRBJ2-1; TRBD2 agrees at 9 bases. With 2 bases clipped from V and 9 bases from J, the junction kept 5 bases outside the gene matches. The CDR3 is 14 amino acids. Germline V gives CDR1 MDHEN, CDR2 SYDVKM. The CDR3: CASSLKAGGVEQFF. The CDR3 nucleotides are TGTGCCAGCAGTTTAAAAGCGGGAGGAGTTGAGCAGTTCTTC.